The 8 T cell receptor beta chains below were found in one sample sequenced in a study of a mutant IDH1 vaccine in newly diagnosed glioma. No antigen is known for these receptors. As for time point: week 35, safety follow-up. Doses of 300 ug of mutant IDH1 20-mer peptide were given with topical imiquimod. Some clones are missing from TCRdb's copy, which holds only in-frame ones; the method was immunoSEQ multiplex PCR. The table lists approximately 45,000 clones, 92% of them singletons, with 2% to 2.5% in the top ten. The input for sequencing was PBMCs, taken from a glioma patient whose treatment included an IDH1 peptide vaccine. These receptors all stem from a man aged 45-60 years with glioma.

This chain connects TRBV7-9 to TRBJ1-2; D remains ambiguous. The CDR3 is made up of 14 amino acids. Deletions cut 1 base from V and 0 bases from J, with 6 bases between. Germline CDR1 reads SEHNR; CDR2 reads FQNEAQ (reference sequence). The CDR3 reads CASSLGAANYGYTF. The CDR3, as DNA: TGTGCCAGCAGCTTAGGGGCAGCTAACTATGGCTACACCTTC.

The sample holds one count of this clone. The V call is TRBV2, the J call TRBJ1-1; D gene uncertain. The CDR3 has 12 amino acids. Germline V gives CDR1 SNHLY, CDR2 FYNNEI. Trimming removed 4 bases at V and 2 bases at J, with 5 bases between. Written as DNA, the CDR3 is TGTGCCAGCAGTGTGTTTAACACTGAAGCTTTCTTT. The encoded protein is CASSVFNTEAFF.

Comments on this clone: This same CDR3 is encoded by further DNA sequences in the sample. This chain joins TRBV9 and TRBJ2-3; perhaps D is TRBD1 or TRBD2 (5 bases each). This CDR3 contains 14 residues. V gave up 0 bases and J gave up 0 bases, with 5 bases separating them. Germline lookup yields CDR1 SGDLS and CDR2 YYNGEE. DNA of the CDR3: TGTGCCAGCAGCGTAGGGGGGAGCACAGATACGCAGTATTTT. Translating it yields CASSVGGSTDTQYF.

The chain recombines TRBV11-2 with TRBJ1-1; D gene uncertain. CDR3 size: 12 residues. V was clipped by 4 bases and J by 7 bases, with 10 bases between them. Germline assignment: CDR1 SGHAT and CDR2 FQNNGV. The chain's CDR3 is CASSSRTFEAFF. In DNA, the CDR3 is TGTGCCAGCAGCTCAAGGACCTTTGAAGCTTTCTTT.

The chain has TRBV6-4 and TRBJ1-2; TRBD1 is a possible D gene (5 bases). Trimming took 6 bases from V and 0 from J, leaving 14 bases between them. CDR3 size: 15 residues. CDR1 and CDR2 from the germline V gene are MRHNA and SNTAGT. CDR3 amino acids: CASSSGAVSNYGYTF. CDR3 bases: TGTGCCAGCAGCTCCGGGGCAGTCTCTAACTATGGCTACACCTTC.

V is TRBV7-2 and J is TRBJ1-5; D is possibly TRBD1 (6 bases). The CDR3 runs 15 residues. Germline V lookup: CDR1 SGHTA, CDR2 FQGNSA. The V gene lost 1 base and the J gene lost 4 bases, with 11 bases spanning the gap. In DNA form, the CDR3 reads TGTGCCAGCAGCTTAGGTGGGACATCAAATCAGCCCCAGCATTTT. This codes for CASSLGGTSNQPQHF.

V usage is TRBV9 and J usage is TRBJ2-1, with 7 bases lining up with TRBD1. Germline CDR1 SGDLS, CDR2 YYNGEE. J gave up 8 bases and V 0 bases, and 5 bases lay outside the gene matches. The CDR3 covers 14 residues. The CDR3 reads CASSVAYRGDEQFF. The CDR3 bases are TGTGCCAGCAGCGTAGCATACAGGGGAGATGAGCAGTTCTTC.

V and J are TRBV7-9 and TRBJ2-7, with D tentatively TRBD1 (6 bases). Trimming cost V 2 bases and J 4 bases, with 15 bases left between them. CDR3 length: 15 residues. Germline V lookup: CDR1 SEHNR, CDR2 FQNEAQ (reference sequence). The CDR3 coding sequence is TGTGCCAGCAGCTTATATGGGGGCTTGACGTACGAGCAGTACTTC. As protein: CASSLYGGLTYEQYF.